These T cell receptor beta chains were read from a single sample in a study of cytomegalovirus exposure and HLA in healthy donors. Using immunoSEQ multiplex PCR, the repertoire was profiled, and TCRdb retains in-frame clones only, with some absent. This sample has approximately 220,000 clones; 83% occur once, and the top ten carry 1.1% to 1.5%. The sequencing sample was made of PBMCs. The receptors originated from a girl aged 10 to 17 in good health and CMV-seronegative. Each CDR3 is given with its conserved first and last residue. Fields, in order: clone size, D gene, J gene, V gene, CDR3 DNA, CDR3 protein. The D gene is left open where the match is weak. Rows may omit the clone size; those that give it use once, few, many or a size class.

NA,TRBD1,TRBJ2-5,TRBV19,TGTGCCAGTTCCGGACAGGCTCGAGAGACCCAGTACTTC,CASSGQARETQYF
NA,NA,TRBJ2-3,TRBV30,TGTGCCTGGAGTCCCCCTGTAAGGGAGAGAGCAGATACGCAGTATTTT,CAWSPPVRERADTQYF
once,NA,TRBJ2-1,TRBV7-8,TGTGCCAGCAGCTTAGCAGGTCTCGGCGGATACAATGAGCAGTTCTTC,CASSLAGLGGYNEQFF
NA,NA,TRBJ1-1,TRBV19,TGTGCCAGTAACCCTAGCGGGATCCCGAACACTGAAGCTTTCTTT,CASNPSGIPNTEAFF
NA,NA,TRBJ1-1,TRBV7-9,TGTGCCAGCAGCTTAGATAAGGCGGGCGCTGAAGCTTTCTTT,CASSLDKAGAEAFF
NA,NA,TRBJ1-1,TRBV19,TGTGCCACCACGGACAGTCTCAACACTGAAGCTTTCTTT,CATTDSLNTEAFF
NA,TRBD1,TRBJ1-4,TRBV30,TGTGCCTGGAGACAGGGGACAACTAATGAAAAACTGTTTTTT,CAWRQGTTNEKLFF
NA,NA,TRBJ2-1,TRBV15,TGTGCCACCAGCAGAGATCCGGTCAATGAGCAGTTCTTC,CATSRDPVNEQFF
NA,NA,TRBJ2-1,TRBV9,TGTGCCAGCAGCGGAGGTGGAGGACAGACCAACAATGAGCAGTTCTTC,CASSGGGGQTNNEQFF
NA,TRBD2,TRBJ2-3,TRBV9,TGTGCCAGCAGCGACGGTAGCGGGAGTTCCGGAGATACGCAGTATTTT,CASSDGSGSSGDTQYF
NA,TRBD1,TRBJ1-2,TRBV27,TGTGCCAGCAGTTTCCGCCCTCAACAGGGGGTAGGCAACTATGGCTACACCTTC,CASSFRPQQGVGNYGYTF
NA,NA,TRBJ2-7,TRBV11-3,TGTGCCAGCAGCTTAGCGGGAGACCAGTACGAGCAGTACTTC,CASSLAGDQYEQYF
once,TRBD1,TRBJ1-2,TRBV5-6,TGTGCCAGCAGCTTGTGGCAGGGGGCCAGGGATGGCTACACCTTC,CASSLWQGARDGYTF
NA,TRBD1,TRBJ1-1,TRBV5-5,TGTGCCAGCAGCTTGGGGACAGGGAACACTGAAGCTTTCTTT,CASSLGTGNTEAFF
NA,NA,TRBJ2-1,TRBV19,TGTGCCAGTAGTTACAGGGACGCCTACAATGAGCAGTTCTTC,CASSYRDAYNEQFF
NA,TRBD1,TRBJ1-2,TRBV28,TGTGCCAGCAGCTTGGGAGGACAGGGGTACGGCTACACCTTC,CASSLGGQGYGYTF
NA,TRBD2,TRBJ2-7,TRBV9,TGTGCCAGCAGCGAGCGACTAGCGGGAGCCCCCTACGAGCAGTACTTC,CASSERLAGAPYEQYF
NA,TRBD1,TRBJ1-5,TRBV30,TGTGCTTCCGGGACAGGGTCGGTAAGCAATCAGCCCCAGCATTTT,CASGTGSVSNQPQHF
NA,TRBD2,TRBJ2-1,TRBV7-2,TGTGCCAGCAGCACCGGGACTAGCGGGGGTCAAGGGGGGCAGTTCTTC,CASSTGTSGGQGGQFF
once,TRBD1,TRBJ1-2,TRBV29-1,TGCAGCGTTGAGTGGAGGACAGGGGGCTGGGGTGGCTACACCTTC,CSVEWRTGGWGGYTF
NA,TRBD2,TRBJ2-5,TRBV28,TGTGCCAGCAGCGGCGCGGGGGGCCCCCAAGAGACCCAGTACTTC,CASSGAGGPQETQYF
NA,NA,TRBJ1-6,TRBV30,TGTGCCTGGAGTGTACAATCTGTACCCCTCCACTTT,CAWSVQSVPLHF